This T cell receptor (beta chain) was identified during a study of T cell responses to AZD1222 COVID-19 vaccine. General study results and limits: Seropositivity was recorded at baseline in only a handful of AZD1222 recipients. In the spike-specific TCR repertoire, nearly half reportedly target unmutated variant regions. Along spike, vaccine-associated CD4 TCRs were found throughout, with dominance at 160-218 and 743-854.

With 4 bases removed from V and 3 bases from J, the gap between germline ends came to 11 bases. Germline assignment: CDR1 SGHRS and CDR2 YFSETQ. This CDR3 region has 14 residues. TCRdb keeps only in-frame clones here, not all; method: immunoSEQ multiplex PCR. The repertoire includes approximately 150,000 clones, about 92% of them detected once, and roughly 3.3% sits in the top ten. Pooled in the analysis were second doses at about 4 or about 12 weeks. A note on this clone: Its antigen is not known.

The sample here was peripheral blood, taken 28 days after the second AZD1222 dose. V is TRBV5-1 and J is TRBJ2-1; possible D gene TRBD2, 6 bases. This clonotype was obtained from an adult who received the AZD1222 COVID-19 vaccine. The CDR3 protein is CASSRREVYNEQFF. The CDR3 region has the DNA TGCGCCAGCAGCCGGAGGGAGGTCTACAATGAGCAGTTCTTC.